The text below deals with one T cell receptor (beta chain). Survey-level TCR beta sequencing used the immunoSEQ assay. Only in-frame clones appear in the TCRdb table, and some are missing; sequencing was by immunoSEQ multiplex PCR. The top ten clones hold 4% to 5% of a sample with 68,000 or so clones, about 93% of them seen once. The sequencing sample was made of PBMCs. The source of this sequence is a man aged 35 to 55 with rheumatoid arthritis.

Here the CDR3 DNA reads TGCGCCAGCAGCCTACAGGGACAGGGGAAGAATTCACCCCTCCACTTT. This encodes CASSLQGQGKNSPLHF. The chain links TRBV5-1 to TRBJ1-6; 10 bases fit TRBD1. Per the germline V gene, CDR1 is SGHRS and CDR2 is YFSETQ. The CDR3 has 16 residues. The trim removed 4 bases at V and 7 bases at J, leaving 8 bases unmatched.